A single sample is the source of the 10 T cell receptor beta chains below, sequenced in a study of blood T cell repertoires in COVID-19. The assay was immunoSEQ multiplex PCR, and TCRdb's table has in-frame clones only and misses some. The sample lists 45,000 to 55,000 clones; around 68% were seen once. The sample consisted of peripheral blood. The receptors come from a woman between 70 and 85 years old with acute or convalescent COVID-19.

The CDR3 bases are TGTGCCAGCAGCGGACGACAGGGGAATGGCTACACCTTC. This encodes CASSGRQGNGYTF. The rearrangement links TRBV9 to TRBJ1-2, with 8 bases matching TRBD1. V shed 3 bases and J 6 bases; nucleotides not matched to a gene: 4. This CDR3 contains 13 residues. CDR1 and CDR2 from the germline V gene are SGDLS and YYNGEE.

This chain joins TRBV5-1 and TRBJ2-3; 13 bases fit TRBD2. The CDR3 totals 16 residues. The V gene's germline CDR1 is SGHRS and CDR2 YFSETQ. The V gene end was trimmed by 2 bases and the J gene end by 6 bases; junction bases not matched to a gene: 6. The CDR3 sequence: CASSFTGTSGVDTQYF. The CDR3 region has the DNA TGCGCCAGCAGCTTTACCGGGACTAGCGGGGTCGATACGCAGTATTTT.

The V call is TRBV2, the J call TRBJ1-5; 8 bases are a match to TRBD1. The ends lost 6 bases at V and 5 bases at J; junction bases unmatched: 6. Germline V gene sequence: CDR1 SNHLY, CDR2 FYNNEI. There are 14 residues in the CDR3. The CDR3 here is CASSPDRADQPQHF. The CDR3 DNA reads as TGTGCCAGCAGCCCGGACAGGGCGGATCAGCCCCAGCATTTT.

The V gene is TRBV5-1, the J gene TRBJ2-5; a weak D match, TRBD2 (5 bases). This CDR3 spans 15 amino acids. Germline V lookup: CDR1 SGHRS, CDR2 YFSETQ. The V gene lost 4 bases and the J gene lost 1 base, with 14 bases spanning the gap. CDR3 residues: CASSQAIGSQETQYF. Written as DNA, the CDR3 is TGCGCCAGCAGCCAAGCGATAGGGAGCCAAGAGACCCAGTACTTC.

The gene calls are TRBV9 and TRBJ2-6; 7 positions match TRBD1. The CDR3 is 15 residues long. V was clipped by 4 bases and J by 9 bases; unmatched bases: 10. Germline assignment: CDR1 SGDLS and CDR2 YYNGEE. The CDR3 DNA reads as TGTGCCAGCAGCACAACAGGGGCCATCTACAACGTCCTGACTTTC. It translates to CASSTTGAIYNVLTF.

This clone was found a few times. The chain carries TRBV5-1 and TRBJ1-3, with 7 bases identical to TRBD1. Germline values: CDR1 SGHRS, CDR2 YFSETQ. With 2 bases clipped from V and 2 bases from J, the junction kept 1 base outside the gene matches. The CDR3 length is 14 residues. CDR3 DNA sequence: TGCGCCAGCAGCTTTCAGGGGGCTGGAAACACCATATATTTT. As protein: CASSFQGAGNTIYF.

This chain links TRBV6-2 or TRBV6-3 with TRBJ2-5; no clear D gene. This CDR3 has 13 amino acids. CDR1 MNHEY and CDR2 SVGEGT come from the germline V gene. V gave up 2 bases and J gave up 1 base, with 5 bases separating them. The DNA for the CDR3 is TGTGCCAGCAGTTACGGCAGCCAAGAGACCCAGTACTTC. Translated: CASSYGSQETQYF.

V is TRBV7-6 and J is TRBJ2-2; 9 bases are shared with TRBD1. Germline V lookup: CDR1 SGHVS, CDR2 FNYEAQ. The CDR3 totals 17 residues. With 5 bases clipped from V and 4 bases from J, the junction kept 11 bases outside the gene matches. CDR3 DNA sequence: TGTGCCAGCAGCGCCTCATCACAGGGGGCGCGCACCGGGGAGCTGTTTTTT. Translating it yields CASSASSQGARTGELFF.

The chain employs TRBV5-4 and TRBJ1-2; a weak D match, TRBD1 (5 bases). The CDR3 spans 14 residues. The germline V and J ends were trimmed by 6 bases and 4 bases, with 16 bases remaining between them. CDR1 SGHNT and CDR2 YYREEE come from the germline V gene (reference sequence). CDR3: CASNTGGEGYGYTF. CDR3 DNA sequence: TGTGCCAGCAACACGGGAGGGGAGGGCTATGGCTACACCTTC.

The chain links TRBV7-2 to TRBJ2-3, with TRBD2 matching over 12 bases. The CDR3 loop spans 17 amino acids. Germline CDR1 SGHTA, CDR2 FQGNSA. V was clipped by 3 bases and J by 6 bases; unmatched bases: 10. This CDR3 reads CASSLSASGGARDTQYF. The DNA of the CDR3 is TGTGCCAGCAGCTTGTCGGCTAGCGGGGGGGCAAGGGATACGCAGTATTTT.